Described below is a single T cell receptor beta chain sequence and its context. Its antigen is not identified. At the DNA level, this CDR3 is encoded by other sequences in the same sample as well. This CDR3 contains 11 residues. V dropped 0 bases and J dropped 11 bases, with 8 bases sitting between them. The germline CDR1 and CDR2 sequences are SGHDT and YYEEEE. Isolated RNA was reverse transcribed in full, so expressed TCRB transcripts were sequenced. Sequencing of naive, central memory and regulatory T cell samples gave an average of about 3.57 million reads. TCRdb's table, derived via immunoSEQ multiplex PCR, lists solely in-frame clones and lacks some. The table shows some 160,000 clones, with approximately 8.7% occurring only once. This record belongs to a study of beta chain features in type 1 diabetes. Turning to the study itself: Healthy donors resembled patients in age, gender and cell yields.

All sorted populations exceeded 95% purity. Notes on the study in general: When VDJ junctions were examined, type 1 diabetes patients showed fewer insertions and more deletions. People with Type 1 diabetes carried modestly yet significantly shorter TCRB CDR3s in all four CD4+ subsets.

Input material: central memory CD4+ T cells from blood. V usage is TRBV5-6 and J usage is TRBJ1-1; weak D call: TRBD1 (6 bases). This receptor was obtained from a woman aged 25-40 years with type 1 diabetes. The DNA for the CDR3 is TGTGCCAGCAGCTTGGACAGGGAGGCTTTCTTT. This encodes CASSLDREAFF.